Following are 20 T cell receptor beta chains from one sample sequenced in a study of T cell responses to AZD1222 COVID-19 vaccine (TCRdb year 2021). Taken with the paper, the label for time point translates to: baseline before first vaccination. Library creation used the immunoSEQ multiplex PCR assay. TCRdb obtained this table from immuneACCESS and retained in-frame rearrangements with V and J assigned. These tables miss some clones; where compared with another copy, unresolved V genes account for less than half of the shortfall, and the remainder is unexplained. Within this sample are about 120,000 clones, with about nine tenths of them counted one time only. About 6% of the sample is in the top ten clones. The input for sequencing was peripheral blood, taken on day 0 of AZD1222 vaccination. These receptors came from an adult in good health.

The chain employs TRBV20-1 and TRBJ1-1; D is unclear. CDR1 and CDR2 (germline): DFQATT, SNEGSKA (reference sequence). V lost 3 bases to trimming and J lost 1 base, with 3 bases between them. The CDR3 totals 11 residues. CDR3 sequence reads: CSASWNTEAFF. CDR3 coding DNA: TGCAGTGCTAGCTGGAACACTGAAGCTTTCTTT.

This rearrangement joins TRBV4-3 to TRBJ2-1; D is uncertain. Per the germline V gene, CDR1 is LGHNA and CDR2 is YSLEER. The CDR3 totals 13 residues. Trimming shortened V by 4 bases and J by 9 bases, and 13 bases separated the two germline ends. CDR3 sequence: CASSPRVLTEQFF. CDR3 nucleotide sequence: TGCGCCAGCAGCCCCCGTGTGCTGACTGAGCAGTTCTTC.

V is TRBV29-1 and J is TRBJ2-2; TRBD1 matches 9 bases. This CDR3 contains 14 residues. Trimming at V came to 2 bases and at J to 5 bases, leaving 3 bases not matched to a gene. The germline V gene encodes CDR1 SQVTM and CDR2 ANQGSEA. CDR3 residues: CSVERDRVTGELFF. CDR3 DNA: TGCAGCGTTGAACGGGACAGGGTAACCGGGGAGCTGTTTTTT.

CDR3 coding DNA: TGCAGTGCTCAGGTCACAGATACGCAGTATTTT. Its protein product is CSAQVTDTQYF. This chain links TRBV20-1 with TRBJ2-3; D remains unclear. Germline CDR1 and CDR2: DFQATT and SNEGSKA (reference sequence). V was cut by 5 bases and J by 2 bases, with 5 bases left in between. The CDR3 covers 11 residues.

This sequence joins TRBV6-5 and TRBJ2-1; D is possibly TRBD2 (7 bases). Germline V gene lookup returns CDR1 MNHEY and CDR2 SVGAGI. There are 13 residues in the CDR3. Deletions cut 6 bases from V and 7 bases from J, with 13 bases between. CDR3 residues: CASREGGWNEQFF. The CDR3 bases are TGTGCCAGCAGGGAGGGGGGGTGGAATGAGCAGTTCTTC.

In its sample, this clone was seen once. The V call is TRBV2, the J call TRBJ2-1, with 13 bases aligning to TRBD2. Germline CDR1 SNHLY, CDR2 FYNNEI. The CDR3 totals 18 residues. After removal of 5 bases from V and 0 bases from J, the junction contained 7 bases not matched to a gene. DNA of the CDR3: TGTGCCAGCAGTCGGACTAGCGGGGGACTTAGCTCCTACAATGAGCAGTTCTTC. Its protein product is CASSRTSGGLSSYNEQFF.

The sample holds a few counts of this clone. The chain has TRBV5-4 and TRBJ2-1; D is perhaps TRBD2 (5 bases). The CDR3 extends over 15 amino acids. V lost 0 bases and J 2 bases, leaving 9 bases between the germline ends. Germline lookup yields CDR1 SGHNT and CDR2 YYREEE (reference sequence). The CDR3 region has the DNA TGTGCCAGCAGCTTGGGGCGGGCGGCCTACAATGAGCAGTTCTTC. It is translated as CASSLGRAAYNEQFF.

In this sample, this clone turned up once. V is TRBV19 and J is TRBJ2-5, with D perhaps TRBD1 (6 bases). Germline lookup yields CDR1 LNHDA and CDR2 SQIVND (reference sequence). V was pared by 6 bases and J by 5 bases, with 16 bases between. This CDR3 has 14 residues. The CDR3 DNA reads TGTGCCAGTAGGCCGGACAGAGGTGGCGAGACCCAGTACTTC. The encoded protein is CASRPDRGGETQYF.

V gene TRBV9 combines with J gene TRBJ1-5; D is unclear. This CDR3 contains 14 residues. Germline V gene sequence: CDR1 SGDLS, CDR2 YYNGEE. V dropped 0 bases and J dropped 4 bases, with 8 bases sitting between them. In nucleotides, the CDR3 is TGTGCCAGCAGCGTAGGAGGACCAAATCAGCCCCAGCATTTT. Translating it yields CASSVGGPNQPQHF. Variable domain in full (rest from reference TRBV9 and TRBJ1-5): DSGVTQTPKHLITATGQRVTLRCSPRSGDLSVYWYQQSLDQGLQFLIQYYNGEERAKGNILERFSAQQFPDLHSELNLSSLELGDSALYFCASSVGGPNQPQHFGDGTRLSIL.

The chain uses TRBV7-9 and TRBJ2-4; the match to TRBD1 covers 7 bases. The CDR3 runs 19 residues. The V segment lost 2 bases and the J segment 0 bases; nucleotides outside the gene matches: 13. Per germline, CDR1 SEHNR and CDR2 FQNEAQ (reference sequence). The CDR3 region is CASSLRQSGTAIAKNIQYF. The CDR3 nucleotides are TGTGCCAGCAGCTTACGGCAGTCCGGGACAGCTATAGCCAAAAACATTCAGTACTTC.

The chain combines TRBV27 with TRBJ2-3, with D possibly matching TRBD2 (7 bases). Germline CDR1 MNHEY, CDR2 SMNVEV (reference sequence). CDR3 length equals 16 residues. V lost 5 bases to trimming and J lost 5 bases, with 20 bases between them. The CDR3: CASSAPRGGAVDTQYF. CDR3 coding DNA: TGTGCCAGCAGTGCCCCCAGAGGGGGGGCCGTAGATACGCAGTATTTT.

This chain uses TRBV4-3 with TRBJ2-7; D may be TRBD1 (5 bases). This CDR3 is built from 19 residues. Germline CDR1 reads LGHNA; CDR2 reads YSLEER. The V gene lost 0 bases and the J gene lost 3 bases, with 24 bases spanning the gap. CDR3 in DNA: TGCGCCAGCAGCCAAGATATCCAGGGATGGCGGCAGCGTCACTACGAGCAGTACTTC. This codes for CASSQDIQGWRQRHYEQYF.

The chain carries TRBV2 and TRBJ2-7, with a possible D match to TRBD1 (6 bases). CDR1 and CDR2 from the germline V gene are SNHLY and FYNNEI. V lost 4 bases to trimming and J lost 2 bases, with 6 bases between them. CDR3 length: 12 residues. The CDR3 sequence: CASSGDTYEQYF. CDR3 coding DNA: TGTGCCAGCAGTGGGGACACCTACGAGCAGTACTTC.

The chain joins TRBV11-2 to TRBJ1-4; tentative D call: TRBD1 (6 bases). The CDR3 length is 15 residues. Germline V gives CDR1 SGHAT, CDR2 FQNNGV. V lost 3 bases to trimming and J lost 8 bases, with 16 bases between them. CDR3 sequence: CASSFSRGANEKLFF. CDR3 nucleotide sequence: TGTGCCAGCAGCTTTAGTCGGGGGGCGAACGAAAAACTGTTTTTT.

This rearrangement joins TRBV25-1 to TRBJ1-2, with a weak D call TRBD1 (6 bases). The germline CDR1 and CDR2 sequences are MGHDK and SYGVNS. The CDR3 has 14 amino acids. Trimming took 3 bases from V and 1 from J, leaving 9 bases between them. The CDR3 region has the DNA TGTGCCAGCAGTGATACAGGGCGTAACTATGGCTACACCTTC. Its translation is CASSDTGRNYGYTF.

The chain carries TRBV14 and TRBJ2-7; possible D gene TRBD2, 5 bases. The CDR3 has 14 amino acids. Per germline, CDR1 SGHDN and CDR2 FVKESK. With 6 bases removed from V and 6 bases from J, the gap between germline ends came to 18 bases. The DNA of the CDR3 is TGTGCCAGCAGACCCATAACCGGGGAAGGCGAGCAGTACTTC. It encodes CASRPITGEGEQYF. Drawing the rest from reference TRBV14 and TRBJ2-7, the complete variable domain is EAGVTQFPSHSVIEKGQTVTLRCDPISGHDNLYWYRRVMGKEIKFLLHFVKESKQDESGMPNNRFLAERTGGTYSTLKVQPAELEDSGVYFCASRPITGEGEQYFGPGTRLTVT.

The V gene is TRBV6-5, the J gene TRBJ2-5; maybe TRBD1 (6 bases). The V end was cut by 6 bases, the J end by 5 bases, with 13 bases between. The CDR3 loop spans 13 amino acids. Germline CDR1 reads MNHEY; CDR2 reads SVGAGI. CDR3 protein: CASRIQGRETQYF. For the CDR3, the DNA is TGTGCCAGCAGAATACAGGGTCGTGAGACCCAGTACTTC.

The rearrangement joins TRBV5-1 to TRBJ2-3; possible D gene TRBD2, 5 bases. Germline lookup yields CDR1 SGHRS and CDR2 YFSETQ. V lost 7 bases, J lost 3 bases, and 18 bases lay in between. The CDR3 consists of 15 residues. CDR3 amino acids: CASCPRRPGTDTQYF. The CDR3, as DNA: TGCGCCAGCTGCCCCAGAAGACCGGGGACAGATACGCAGTATTTT.

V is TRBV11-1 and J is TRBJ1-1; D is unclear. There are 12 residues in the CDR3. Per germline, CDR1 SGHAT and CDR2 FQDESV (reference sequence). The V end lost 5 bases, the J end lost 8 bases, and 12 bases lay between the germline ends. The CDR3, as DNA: TGTGCCAGCAGCACCCGGACTCAAGAAGCTTTCTTT. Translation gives CASSTRTQEAFF.

CDR3 region: CSAGRSNYGYTF. The CDR3 nucleotides read TGCAGCGCGGGGAGGTCTAACTATGGCTACACCTTC. The J gene is TRBJ1-2, the V gene TRBV29-1; D ambiguous. The germline V gene encodes CDR1 SQVTM and CDR2 ANQGSEA. This CDR3 region has 12 residues. The germline V and J ends were trimmed by 7 bases and 0 bases, with 9 bases remaining between them. The whole variable domain, filled in from reference TRBV29-1 and TRBJ1-2, reads SAVISQKPSRDICQRGTSLTIQCQVDSQVTMMFWYRQQPGQSLTLIATANQGSEATYESGFVIDKFPISRPNLTFSTLTVSNMSPEDSSIYLCSAGRSNYGYTFGSGTRLTVV.